The 21 T cell receptor beta chains presented below share a single source sample, sequenced in a study of T cell responses to AZD1222 COVID-19 vaccine. The repertoire was sequenced with immunoSEQ multiplex PCR; TCRdb's copy has only in-frame clones and lacks some. The sample includes some 130,000 clones, roughly 90% of them seen just once. The material was peripheral blood, obtained on day 0 of AZD1222 vaccination. The receptors shown here come from an adult in good health.

Only one count was recorded for this clone. The chain links TRBV9 to TRBJ1-5; weak D call: TRBD1 (6 bases). Germline-derived CDR1 and CDR2 are SGDLS and YYNGEE. The CDR3 loop spans 15 amino acids. V was clipped by 2 bases and J by 2 bases, with 11 bases between them. The CDR3 nucleotides read TGTGCCAGCAGCGTTGGGGGCGCGGGCAATCAGCCCCAGCATTTT. As protein: CASSVGGAGNQPQHF.

This clone came up once. The V call is TRBV25-1, the J call TRBJ2-5, with 7 bases lining up with TRBD1. The CDR3 has 15 residues. The germline CDR1 and CDR2 sequences are MGHDK and SYGVNS. The J segment lost 4 bases and the V segment lost 3 bases, leaving 8 bases of the junction unmatched. The CDR3 coding sequence is TGTGCCAGCAGTGACTTTTTAACAGGGGCAGAGACCCAGTACTTC. Amino acid sequence: CASSDFLTGAETQYF.

This chain links TRBV28 with TRBJ1-2; D is perhaps TRBD1 (6 bases). The CDR3 runs to 15 residues. V gave up 3 bases and J gave up 0 bases, with 11 bases separating them. Germline lookup yields CDR1 MDHEN and CDR2 SYDVKM. The CDR3 spells CASSLGGSANYGYTF. DNA for the CDR3: TGTGCCAGCAGTTTGGGGGGCAGCGCTAACTATGGCTACACCTTC.

The J gene is TRBJ1-2, the V gene TRBV16; D is perhaps TRBD1 (6 bases). Germline V gene lookup returns CDR1 KGHSY and CDR2 FQNENV. V lost 1 base and J 4 bases, leaving 25 bases between the germline ends. This CDR3 comprises 19 residues. The CDR3 region is CASSQFGSSGRGEGYGYTF. CDR3 nucleotides: TGTGCCAGCAGCCAATTCGGATCTAGTGGCAGGGGCGAAGGCTATGGCTACACCTTC.

The V gene is TRBV13, the J gene TRBJ2-1; 15 bases line up with TRBD2. Germline lookup yields CDR1 PRHDT and CDR2 FYEKMQ (reference sequence). CDR3 length: 20 amino acids. V gave up 2 bases and J gave up 4 bases; unmatched junction bases: 12. CDR3 nucleotide sequence: TGTGCCAGCAGCTTATATTCCCGGACTAGCGGGAGGGCTCGATACAATGAGCAGTTCTTC. This translates into CASSLYSRTSGRARYNEQFF.

Here the CDR3 reads CASSHRTSGGVGFHEQYF. CDR3 DNA sequence: TGCGCCAGCAGTCATAGGACTAGCGGGGGAGTGGGATTTCACGAGCAGTACTTC. The genes are TRBV23-1 and TRBJ2-7; 13 nucleotides line up with TRBD2. TRBV23-1 is identified as an open reading frame with a role that is uncertain. The length of the CDR3 is 18 residues. The V gene end was trimmed by 3 bases and the J gene end by 5 bases; junction bases not matched to a gene: 13.

This CDR3 reads CASSLSRDYGYTF. The CDR3 DNA reads as TGTGCCAGCAGCTTGAGCAGAGACTATGGCTACACCTTC. V is TRBV5-4 and J is TRBJ1-2; D gene ambiguous. The germline CDR1 and CDR2 sequences are SGHNT and YYREEE (reference sequence). Trimming left V 1 base short and J 3 bases short, with 7 bases between. The CDR3 runs 13 residues.

The chain is built from TRBV6-5 and TRBJ1-1; 7 bases align to TRBD1. Germline CDR1 reads MNHEY; CDR2 reads SVGAGI. Trimming removed 2 bases from V and 4 bases from J; junction bases left unmatched: 10. The CDR3 totals 16 residues. The CDR3 is CASSYALTGRSTEAFF. The CDR3 region has the DNA TGTGCCAGCAGTTACGCGCTGACAGGGAGGAGCACTGAAGCTTTCTTT.

This chain links TRBV18 with TRBJ1-6, with TRBD1 as a possible D gene (5 bases). The CDR3 is 13 amino acids. CDR1 and CDR2 from the germline V gene are KGHSH and LQKENI. The V and J ends lost 3 bases and 8 bases respectively, with 8 bases between them. The CDR3 spells CASSPLGDSPLHF. CDR3 in DNA: TGTGCCAGCTCACCCCTAGGGGATTCACCCCTCCACTTT.

The gene calls are TRBV10-1 and TRBJ2-5; the D is unclear. This CDR3 contains 15 residues. The V end was cut by 9 bases, the J end by 1 base, with 18 bases between. Germline CDR1 and CDR2: WNHNN and SYGVQD (reference sequence). The CDR3, as DNA: TGCGCCAGGTTCTTTCAGGCTCTTTCCCAAGAGACCCAGTACTTC. This gives the protein CARFFQALSQETQYF.

V and J are TRBV3-1 (or the pseudogene TRBV3-2) and TRBJ2-7; no reliable D call. The CDR3 is 18 residues long. V lost 1 base to trimming and J lost 0 bases, with 19 bases between them. Germline V lookup: CDR1 LGHDT, CDR2 YNNKEL (reference sequence). The CDR3 spells CASSQGPGNRGDSYEQYF. The CDR3 nucleotides are TGTGCCAGCAGCCAAGGTCCCGGTAATCGTGGGGACTCCTACGAGCAGTACTTC.

The J gene is TRBJ2-7, the V gene TRBV6-8; 9 positions agree with TRBD2. The V segment lost 8 bases and the J segment 6 bases; nucleotides outside the gene matches: 11. Germline V gives CDR1 MNHGY, CDR2 SAAAGT. There are 14 residues in the CDR3. The CDR3 protein is CASLPREGLAEQYF. CDR3 sequence (DNA): TGTGCCAGCCTCCCGCGGGAGGGCCTGGCCGAGCAGTACTTC.

V and J are TRBV28 and TRBJ2-5; TRBD1 matches 7 bases. CDR1 and CDR2 (germline): MDHEN, SYDVKM. The V and J ends lost 6 bases and 3 bases, in that order; junction bases with no gene match: 13. There are 16 residues in the CDR3. The CDR3 reads CASSQIGQEDKETQYF. CDR3 coding DNA: TGTGCCAGCAGCCAGATCGGACAGGAGGACAAAGAGACCCAGTACTTC.

As concerns this clone: The junction does not match germline at one end; this may be a read error. The V gene is TRBV7-2, the J gene TRBJ2-1; maybe TRBD1 (7 bases). This CDR3 region has 17 residues. The germline V gene has CDR1 SGHTA and CDR2 FQGNSA. The CDR3: CASSLKEAGGGRNQQFF. In nucleotides, the CDR3 is TGTGCCAGCAGCTTAAAGGAGGCAGGAGGGGGCCGCAATCAGCAGTTCTTC.

V usage is TRBV4-3 and J usage is TRBJ2-1, with TRBD2 as a possible D gene (6 bases). V was clipped by 0 bases and J by 5 bases, with 14 bases between them. The CDR3 covers 16 residues. Germline V lookup: CDR1 LGHNA, CDR2 YSLEER. CDR3 DNA sequence: TGCGCCAGCAGCCAAGAAACCGGGAGACCTAACAATGAGCAGTTCTTC. This sequence encodes CASSQETGRPNNEQFF.

The rearrangement joins TRBV10-3 to TRBJ1-1; D gene uncertain. CDR1 ENHRY and CDR2 SYGVKD come from the germline V gene. This CDR3 contains 13 residues. V lost 3 bases, J lost 1 base, and 6 bases lay in between. This CDR3 is CAISDIENTEAFF. CDR3 nucleotides: TGTGCCATCAGTGATATCGAGAACACTGAAGCTTTCTTT.

The chain combines TRBV27 with TRBJ2-1, with 13 positions matching TRBD2. V shed 7 bases and J 7 bases; nucleotides not matched to a gene: 7. The germline V gene encodes CDR1 MNHEY and CDR2 SMNVEV (reference sequence). The CDR3 extends over 15 amino acids. The CDR3 reads CASTLGTSGTNEQFF. CDR3 coding DNA: TGTGCCAGCACCCTTGGGACTAGCGGGACGAATGAGCAGTTCTTC.

V gene TRBV5-1 combines with J gene TRBJ1-4; the D gene is possibly TRBD1 (5 bases). Germline loops: CDR1 SGHRS, CDR2 YFSETQ. The V end was cut by 4 bases, the J end by 6 bases, with 10 bases between. This CDR3 has 13 amino acids. CDR3 DNA: TGCGCCAGCAGCCGCGGGGACTATGAAAAACTGTTTTTT. Translation gives CASSRGDYEKLFF.

The chain carries TRBV27 and TRBJ2-3; D gene unclear. Germline assignment: CDR1 MNHEY and CDR2 SMNVEV (reference sequence). The ends were cut back, 0 bases at V and 4 bases at J, with 14 bases in the middle. The CDR3 extends over 16 amino acids. The CDR3 region is CASSLSIIATPDTQYF. In DNA, the CDR3 is TGTGCCAGCAGTTTATCGATAATTGCGACCCCAGATACGCAGTATTTT.

The chain couples TRBV30 to TRBJ2-7; 9 bases match TRBD2. The V gene's germline CDR1 is GTSNPN and CDR2 SVGIG (reference sequence). This CDR3 comprises 15 residues. Trimming took 3 bases from V and 10 from J; bases not matched to a gene: 16. In nucleotides, the CDR3 is TGTGCCTGGAGCCCTGTCGTGGCGGGAGGGAGATACCAGTACTTC. This gives the protein CAWSPVVAGGRYQYF.

For the CDR3, the DNA is TGCAGTGCTAGTGGGCTGGAGCGGGAACGCTACAATGAGCAGTTCTTC. Amino acid sequence: CSASGLERERYNEQFF. The chain recombines TRBV20-1 with TRBJ2-1; 7 bases map to TRBD2. There are 16 residues in the CDR3. Germline assignment: CDR1 DFQATT and CDR2 SNEGSKA (reference sequence). V shed 3 bases and J 3 bases; nucleotides not matched to a gene: 11.